The source of this T cell receptor (beta chain) is a study of a mutant IDH1 vaccine in newly diagnosed glioma. TCRdb keeps only in-frame clones here, not all; method: immunoSEQ multiplex PCR. The sample comprises 50,000 to 65,000 clones, roughly four fifths of which are singletons, and more than 3% rests with the top ten. In regard to this clone: What it binds is unknown.

Time point meaning: week 47, end of study. With topical imiquimod, each dose of the vaccine consisted of 300 ug of mutant IDH1 20-mer peptide. The input for sequencing was PBMCs, taken from a glioma patient whose treatment included an IDH1 peptide vaccine. The sequence derives from a woman in her fifties or sixties with glioma.

CDR3 sequence (DNA): TGCAGCGTTGGTGGCGGGCTCTCTGGGGCCAACGTCCTGACTTTC. Residues: CSVGGGLSGANVLTF. The chain couples TRBV29-1 to TRBJ2-6, with D possibly matching TRBD2 (5 bases). The CDR3 has 15 residues. Trimming left V 4 bases short and J 0 bases short, with 10 bases between. From germline, CDR1 is SQVTM and CDR2 ANQGSEA.